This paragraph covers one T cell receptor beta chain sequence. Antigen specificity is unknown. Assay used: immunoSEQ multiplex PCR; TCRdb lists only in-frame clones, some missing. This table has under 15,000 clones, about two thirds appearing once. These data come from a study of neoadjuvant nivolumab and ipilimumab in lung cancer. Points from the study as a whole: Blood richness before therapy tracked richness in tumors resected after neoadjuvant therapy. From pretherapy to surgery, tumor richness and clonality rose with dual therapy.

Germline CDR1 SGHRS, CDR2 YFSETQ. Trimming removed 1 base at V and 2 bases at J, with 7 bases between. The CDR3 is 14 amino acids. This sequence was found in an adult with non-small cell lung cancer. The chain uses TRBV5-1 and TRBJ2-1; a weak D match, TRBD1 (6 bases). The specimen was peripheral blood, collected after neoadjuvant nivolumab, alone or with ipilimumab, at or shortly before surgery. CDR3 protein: CASSLQGPYNEQFF. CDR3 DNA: TGCGCCAGCAGCTTGCAGGGGCCCTACAATGAGCAGTTCTTC.